One sample yielded the 20 T cell receptor beta chains listed below, sequenced in a study of blood T cell repertoires in COVID-19. TCRdb's copy holds only in-frame clones and misses some; the assay was immunoSEQ multiplex PCR. The sample lists 200,000 to 300,000 clones; more than 75% were seen once. The source material was peripheral blood. The receptor source for this set is a woman in her sixties with COVID-19, enrolled during active disease.

This sequence joins TRBV19 and TRBJ1-5, with 7 bases fitting TRBD1. The ends lost 5 bases at V and 2 bases at J; junction bases unmatched: 9. Germline assignment: CDR1 LNHDA and CDR2 SQIVND (reference sequence). CDR3 length: 16 amino acids. The CDR3 bases are TGTGCCAGTAGTCCTAGGGGGCGCGGGGGCAATCAGCCCCAGCATTTT. Translating it yields CASSPRGRGGNQPQHF.

The CDR3 loop reads CASRLNGVTTEQFF. CDR3 DNA sequence: TGTGCCAGCAGGTTAAACGGCGTCACTACAGAGCAGTTCTTC. V gene TRBV7-8 combines with J gene TRBJ2-1; D uncertain. The germline V gene encodes CDR1 SGHVS and CDR2 FQNEAQ. The CDR3 loop spans 14 amino acids. Trimming took 6 bases from V and 10 from J, leaving 19 bases between them.

The V call is TRBV29-1, the J call TRBJ2-5, with 11 bases fitting TRBD2. CDR1 and CDR2 (germline): SQVTM, ANQGSEA. Germline trimming cut 2 bases from V and 2 bases from J; bases unmatched to any gene: 4. This CDR3 is built from 15 residues. This chain's CDR3 is CSVEWASGRQETQYF. The CDR3 DNA reads as TGCAGCGTTGAATGGGCTAGCGGGAGGCAAGAGACCCAGTACTTC.

The CDR3 region is CASSPSGGSQPQHF. The CDR3 DNA is TGTGCCAGCTCCCCCTCGGGGGGAAGTCAGCCCCAGCATTTT. V usage is TRBV18 and J usage is TRBJ1-5, with a tentative D call TRBD1 (5 bases). Trimming removed 6 bases at V and 6 bases at J, with 15 bases between. Germline V gives CDR1 KGHSH, CDR2 LQKENI. This CDR3 contains 14 residues.

The rearrangement links TRBV20-1 to TRBJ2-7, with 9 bases identical to TRBD1. CDR3 length equals 14 residues. The germline V gene has CDR1 DFQATT and CDR2 SNEGSKA (reference sequence). Trimming at V came to 3 bases and at J to 3 bases, leaving 6 bases not matched to a gene. DNA for the CDR3: TGCAGTGCTAGTTCGGGACAGGGACTCTACGAGCAGTACTTC. It specifies CSASSGQGLYEQYF.

The J gene is TRBJ1-1, the V gene TRBV15; possibly TRBD1 for D (5 bases). This CDR3 is built from 13 residues. Germline lookup yields CDR1 LNHNV and CDR2 YYDKDF (reference sequence). The V and J ends lost 5 bases and 0 bases respectively, with 7 bases between them. The CDR3 DNA reads TGTGCCACCAGCGGGGGGATGAACACTGAAGCTTTCTTT. Amino acids: CATSGGMNTEAFF.

The rearrangement joins TRBV30 to TRBJ1-6; 7 bases map to TRBD1. J was trimmed by 5 bases and V by 3 bases; bases with no gene match: 7. This CDR3 spans 15 amino acids. CDR1 and CDR2 (germline): GTSNPN, SVGIG (reference sequence). The CDR3, as DNA: TGTGCCTGGAGGGCATTGACAGGGAATAATTCACCCCTCCACTTT. Encoded protein: CAWRALTGNNSPLHF.

This sequence joins TRBV14 and TRBJ2-1; 7 nucleotides agree with TRBD2. This CDR3 is 18 amino acids long. V gave up 3 bases and J gave up 8 bases; unmatched junction bases: 19. Germline loops: CDR1 SGHDN, CDR2 FVKESK. The CDR3 spells CASSQGLSSGGSLDEQFF. The CDR3 DNA reads TGTGCCAGCAGCCAGGGTCTTAGTTCCGGCGGGAGTTTGGATGAGCAGTTCTTC.

Only one count was recorded for this clone. This chain connects TRBV9 to TRBJ1-2; a possible D gene is TRBD1 (6 bases). The CDR3 sequence is 14 residues long. Trimming pared 0 bases from V and 7 bases from J, leaving 13 bases between. Per the germline V gene, CDR1 is SGDLS and CDR2 is YYNGEE. As DNA, the CDR3 is TGTGCCAGCAGCGTAGAAACAGGGAAAAGTGGCTACACCTTC. Translating gives CASSVETGKSGYTF.

In its sample, this clone was seen once. The rearrangement joins TRBV15 to TRBJ1-1; D is perhaps TRBD1 (5 bases). The germline V gene has CDR1 LNHNV and CDR2 YYDKDF (reference sequence). The V gene lost 6 bases and the J gene lost 2 bases, with 10 bases spanning the gap. The CDR3 covers 13 residues. CDR3 coding DNA: TGTGCCACCAGTACAGGAGTTAACACTGAAGCTTTCTTT. Its protein is CATSTGVNTEAFF.

V is TRBV7-3 and J is TRBJ2-1; D is perhaps TRBD2 (5 bases). The V and J ends lost 3 bases and 9 bases respectively, with 15 bases between them. CDR3 length equals 14 residues. CDR1 and CDR2 from the germline V gene are SGHTA and FQGTGA. The CDR3 region has the DNA TGTGCCAGCAGCTTTGGCGGGCCGGCGAGTGAGCAGTTCTTC. Residues: CASSFGGPASEQFF.

The chain couples TRBV5-4 to TRBJ2-6, with D possibly TRBD1 on 6 matching bases. The V and J ends lost 0 bases and 3 bases respectively, with 10 bases between them. The CDR3 has 16 amino acids. Germline values: CDR1 SGHNT, CDR2 YYREEE (reference sequence). The CDR3 region is CASSLEGDVGANVLTF. The CDR3 nucleotides read TGTGCCAGCAGCTTGGAGGGGGACGTTGGGGCCAACGTCCTGACTTTC.

The chain employs TRBV5-1 and TRBJ1-4; D is undetermined. Trimming took off 2 bases at V and 7 bases at J, with 12 bases between the two ends. CDR3 size: 14 residues. Germline values: CDR1 SGHRS, CDR2 YFSETQ. CDR3 DNA: TGCGCCAGCAGCTTTTCCTCTTTCAGTGAAAAACTGTTTTTT. Protein product: CASSFSSFSEKLFF.

This sequence joins TRBV2 and TRBJ2-3; maybe TRBD2 (5 bases). Trimming removed 6 bases from V and 3 bases from J, with 16 bases in between. The CDR3 has 15 residues. In germline, CDR1 is SNHLY, CDR2 FYNNEI. The CDR3 nucleotides read TGTGCCAGCAGCCCCGAGAGGGCCCCAACAGATACGCAGTATTTT. Residues: CASSPERAPTDTQYF.

J is TRBJ2-7 and V is TRBV6-5; TRBD1 matches 9 bases. Germline values: CDR1 MNHEY, CDR2 SVGAGI. Losses at the gene ends were 7 bases for V and 5 bases for J; bases not matched to a gene: 9. The CDR3 runs to 14 residues. The CDR3 loop reads CASTEGTGSDEQYF. In nucleotides, the CDR3 is TGTGCCAGCACCGAAGGGACAGGGAGCGACGAGCAGTACTTC.

J is TRBJ1-1 and V is TRBV27; 8 bases align to TRBD1. Germline values: CDR1 MNHEY, CDR2 SMNVEV (reference sequence). J was trimmed by 7 bases and V by 6 bases; bases with no gene match: 7. The CDR3 covers 13 residues. The CDR3 is CASRAGGRFEAFF. Written as DNA, the CDR3 is TGTGCCAGCAGAGCAGGGGGCCGGTTTGAAGCTTTCTTT.

This rearrangement joins TRBV5-4 to TRBJ1-1; D uncertain. The CDR3 runs to 13 residues. Germline lookup yields CDR1 SGHNT and CDR2 YYREEE (reference sequence). V was shortened by 4 bases and J by 0 bases, with 7 bases between the two germline ends. CDR3 region: CASSLYMNTEAFF. CDR3 nucleotide sequence: TGTGCCAGCAGCCTGTACATGAACACTGAAGCTTTCTTT.

This chain joins TRBV7-2 and TRBJ1-1, with D perhaps matching TRBD1 (6 bases). The CDR3 length is 13 residues. V lost 5 bases, J lost 3 bases, and 10 bases lay in between. CDR1 and CDR2 from the germline V gene are SGHTA and FQGNSA. The DNA of the CDR3 is TGTGCCAGCAGCACAGGACAGTACACTGAAGCTTTCTTT. This encodes CASSTGQYTEAFF.

The rearrangement uses TRBV6-5 and TRBJ2-7; the D gene is possibly TRBD1 (6 bases). Germline values: CDR1 MNHEY, CDR2 SVGAGI. The CDR3 consists of 14 residues. The germline V and J ends were trimmed by 7 bases and 0 bases, with 13 bases remaining between them. The CDR3 loop reads CASTGTSPSYEQYF. The CDR3 DNA is TGTGCCAGCACTGGGACAAGCCCCTCCTACGAGCAGTACTTC.

This clone is a singleton in its sample. This chain connects TRBV19 to TRBJ1-5, with 12 positions matching TRBD1. The germline V gene has CDR1 LNHDA and CDR2 SQIVND (reference sequence). There are 17 residues in the CDR3. V shed 5 bases, J shed 7 bases, and the junction held 12 bases outside the gene matches. CDR3 sequence (DNA): TGTGCCAGTAGTCCCCTCCGGGACAGGGGGCGTGGGCAGCCCCAGCATTTT. As protein: CASSPLRDRGRGQPQHF.